The present T cell receptor beta chain was sequenced within a study of vaccination and CD4 T cells after COVID-19. Study summary: Each participant was administered two doses of a vaccine, which was either BNT162b2 or mRNA-1273. For control cultures, the treatment was a CEFX pool, an HIV-1 Nef pool, or no peptide.

Sample treatment: approximately 10-day PBMC culture with coronavirus spike peptide pools or control peptides (ViraFEST assay). Peptide pool stimulation in ViraFEST expanded antigen-specific T cells, whose TCRs were then sequenced. Researchers used the Oncomine TCR Beta short-read assay to sequence DNA from cultured CD4+ T cells. Extraction of genomic DNA was performed on cultured CD4+ T cells. TCRdb independently ran MiXCR on the PCR reads; one entry per CDR3 protein. Counted here are more than 13,000 distinct CDR3 sequences, approximately 50% occurring once; the ten biggest clones make up 3.5% to 5%. Germline V gene lookup returns CDR1 LNHNV and CDR2 YYDKDF (reference sequence). The trim removed 3 bases at V and 5 bases at J, leaving 13 bases unmatched. The CDR3 covers 17 residues. Concerning this clonotype: Its antigen is unidentified.

The sequence came from a human donor who had recovered from COVID-19. The sequenced sample was CD4+ T cells from blood, cultured in vitro, obtained before SARS-CoV-2 vaccination. The chain employs TRBV15 and TRBJ2-1; TRBD1 agrees at 7 bases. DNA for the CDR3: TGTGCCACCAGCAGGCGATTGACAGGGCGTCCCAACAATGAGCAGTTCTTC. Encoded protein: CATSRRLTGRPNNEQFF.